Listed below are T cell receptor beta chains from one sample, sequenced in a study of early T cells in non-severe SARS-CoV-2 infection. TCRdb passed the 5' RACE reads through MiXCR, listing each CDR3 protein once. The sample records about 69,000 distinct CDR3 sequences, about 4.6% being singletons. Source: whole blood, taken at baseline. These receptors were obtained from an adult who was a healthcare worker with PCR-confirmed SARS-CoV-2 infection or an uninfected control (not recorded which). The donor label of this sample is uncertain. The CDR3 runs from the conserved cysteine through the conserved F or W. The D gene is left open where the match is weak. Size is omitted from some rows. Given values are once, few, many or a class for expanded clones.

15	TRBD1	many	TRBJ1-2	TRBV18	CASSPPGQGTYGYTF	TGTGCCAGCTCACCACCGGGACAGGGAACCTATGGCTACACCTTC
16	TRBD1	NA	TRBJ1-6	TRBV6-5	CASSYSYGTGDFVLHF	TGTGCCAGCAGTTACTCTTATGGGACAGGGGACTTTGTCCTCCACTTT
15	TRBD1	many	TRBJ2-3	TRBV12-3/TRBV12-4	CASITGQISTDTQYF	TGTGCCAGCATTACGGGACAGATTAGCACAGATACGCAGTATTTT
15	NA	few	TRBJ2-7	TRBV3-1	CASSIEPGVPDKQYF	TGTGCCAGCTCGATCGAGCCTGGGGTACCTGACAAGCAGTACTTC
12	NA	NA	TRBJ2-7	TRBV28	CASGHSSYEQYF	TGTGCCAGCGGGCATAGCTCCTACGAGCAGTACTTC
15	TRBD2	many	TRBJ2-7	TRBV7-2	CASSSGLAYSYEQYF	TGTGCCAGCAGCTCAGGACTAGCGTACTCCTACGAGCAGTACTTC
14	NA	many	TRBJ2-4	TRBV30	CAWSPSSVGDIQYF	TGTGCCTGGAGTCCTTCTAGCGTCGGGGACATTCAGTACTTC
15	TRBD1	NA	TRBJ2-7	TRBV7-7	CASSVWTGEPYEQYF	TGTGCTAGCAGCGTATGGACAGGGGAACCCTACGAGCAGTACTTC
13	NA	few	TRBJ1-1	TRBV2	CASSVQGTSEAFF	TGTGCCAGCAGCGTACAGGGAACGTCTGAAGCTTTCTTT
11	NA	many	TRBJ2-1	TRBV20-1	CSARENNEQFF	TGCAGTGCTAGAGAAAACAATGAGCAGTTCTTC
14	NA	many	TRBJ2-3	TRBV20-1	CSAARGASGDTQYF	TGCAGTGCTGCCAGGGGGGCTTCGGGAGATACGCAGTATTTT
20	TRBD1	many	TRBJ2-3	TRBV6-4	CASGQGADREIRSQTDTQYF	TGTGCCAGCGGACAGGGGGCGGACAGAGAAATCCGGTCGCAAACAGATACGCAGTATTTT
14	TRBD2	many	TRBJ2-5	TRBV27	CASSRGEGQETQYF	TGTGCCAGCAGCCGGGGGGAAGGTCAAGAGACCCAGTACTTC
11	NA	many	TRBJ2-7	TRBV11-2	CASRSPGEQYF	TGTGCCAGCAGGTCTCCGGGCGAGCAGTACTTC
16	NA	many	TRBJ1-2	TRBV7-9	CASSVLSGAPGYGYTF	TGTGCCAGCAGCGTACTGTCCGGGGCCCCTGGCTATGGCTACACCTTC
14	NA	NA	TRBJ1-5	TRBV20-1	CSARRAQFNQPQHF	TGCAGTGCTAGGAGGGCTCAATTCAATCAGCCCCAGCATTTT
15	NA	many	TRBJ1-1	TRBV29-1	CSVDPVGGKNTEAFF	TGCAGCGTTGACCCTGTGGGTGGCAAGAACACTGAAGCTTTCTTT
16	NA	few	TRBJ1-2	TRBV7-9	CASSLGRSTLNYGYTF	TGTGCCAGCAGCTTAGGAAGGAGCACCCTGAACTATGGCTACACCTTC
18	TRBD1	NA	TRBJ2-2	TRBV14	CASSQGMTGQLNTGELFF	TGTGCCAGCAGCCAAGGAATGACGGGACAGCTTAACACCGGGGAGCTGTTTTTT
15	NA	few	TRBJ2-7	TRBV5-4	CASSLGASASYEQYF	TGTGCCAGCAGCTTGGGGGCTAGCGCCTCCTACGAGCAGTACTTC
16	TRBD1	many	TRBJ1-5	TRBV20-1	CSAQQSQGGINQPQHF	TGCAGTGCCCAACAATCACAGGGGGGGATCAATCAGCCCCAGCATTTT
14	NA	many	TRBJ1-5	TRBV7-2	CASSVTVSNQPQHF	TGTGCCAGCAGCGTGACAGTAAGCAATCAGCCCCAGCATTTT
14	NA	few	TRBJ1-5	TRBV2	CASSDWAVNQPQHF	TGTGCCAGCAGTGATTGGGCAGTCAATCAGCCCCAGCATTTT
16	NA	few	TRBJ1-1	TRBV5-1	CASSFTVARGYTEAFF	TGCGCCAGCAGCTTTACCGTGGCCAGAGGGTATACTGAAGCTTTCTTT
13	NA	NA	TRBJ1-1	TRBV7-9	CASSFNGHTEAFF	TGTGCCAGCAGCTTCAACGGGCACACTGAAGCTTTCTTT
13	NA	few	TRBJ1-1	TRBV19	CASSRAPNTEAFF	TGTGCCAGTAGCCGGGCCCCGAACACTGAAGCTTTCTTT
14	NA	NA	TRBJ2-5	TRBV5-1	CASIDTGLGETQYF	TGCGCCAGCATCGATACGGGCCTGGGAGAGACCCAGTACTTC
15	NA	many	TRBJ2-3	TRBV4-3	CASSQDWVPTDTQYF	TGCGCCAGCAGCCAAGATTGGGTACCAACAGATACGCAGTATTTT